The 20 T cell receptor beta chains reported below all come from one sample, sequenced in a study of blood T cells in healthy people across ages. PCR was performed a second time for about 6 to 12 cycles using a sample-barcoded 5' primer and a J-beta primer mix. TCRdb re-derived calls from the 5' RACE reads in MiXCR, one entry per CDR3 protein. The sample holds about 830,000 distinct CDR3 sequences, roughly 50% seen once. Sequencing input: blood. These receptors were collected from a young man in good health.

J is TRBJ2-7 and V is TRBV20-1, with D perhaps matching TRBD1 or TRBD2 (5 bases each). V was pared by 0 bases and J by 4 bases, with 10 bases between. In germline, CDR1 is DFQATT, CDR2 SNEGSKA (reference sequence). The CDR3 is 13 amino acids. CDR3: CSAREGEEYEQYF. The CDR3 DNA reads as TGCAGTGCTAGAGAGGGGGAAGAGTACGAGCAGTACTTC.

This clonotype was found a few times. The CDR3 DNA sequence: TGCAGTGCTGAGGATAACTATGGCTACACCTTC. It is translated as CSAEDNYGYTF. This chain links TRBV20-1 with TRBJ1-2; D remains ambiguous. Germline V gives CDR1 DFQATT, CDR2 SNEGSKA (reference sequence). V lost 5 bases and J 1 base, leaving 5 bases between the germline ends. This CDR3 is 11 amino acids long.

Turning to this clonotype: This sequence may be a read error, since a much larger clone differs from it by one base. This chain joins TRBV29-1 and TRBJ2-1; no definite D call. V gave up 3 bases and J gave up 13 bases, with 16 bases separating them. The CDR3 is 12 residues long. Germline CDR1 and CDR2: SQVTM and ANQGSEA. This CDR3 reads CSVDVARETQFF. CDR3 DNA: TGCAGCGTTGACGTTGCGAGAGAGACCCAGTTCTTC.

V and J are TRBV11-2 and TRBJ2-7; D not certain. The J call may be mistaken, given a closer DNA end match to TRBJ2-5. The CDR3 sequence is 14 residues long. Germline CDR1 SGHAT, CDR2 FQNNGV. Here the CDR3 DNA reads TGTGCCAGCAGCTTAGGGCCCAGCGAGGAGACCCAGTACTTC. Translation gives CASSLGPSEETQYF.

The J gene is TRBJ2-7, the V gene TRBV3-1; 9 nucleotides agree with TRBD2. This CDR3 comprises 14 residues. CDR1 and CDR2 from the germline V gene are LGHDT and YNNKEL (reference sequence). V trimming: 2 bases; J trimming: 3 bases; junction bases outside the gene matches: 2. CDR3 DNA: TGTGCCAGCAGCCAACTAGCGGGGAACTACGAGCAGTACTTC. Protein sequence: CASSQLAGNYEQYF.

CDR3 DNA sequence: TGCAGCGTAGCAACCGGGACCCAACAAGAGACCCAGTACTTC. As protein: CSVATGTQQETQYF. The chain combines TRBV29-1 with TRBJ2-5, with D perhaps assigned TRBD1 or TRBD2 (5 bases each). V was pared by 6 bases and J by 2 bases, with 16 bases between. The V gene's germline CDR1 is SQVTM and CDR2 ANQGSEA. The CDR3 runs 14 residues.

This clonotype was counted between two and nine times. This sequence joins TRBV3-1 and TRBJ2-7; D is perhaps TRBD1 (5 bases). V was shortened by 1 base and J by 1 base, with 8 bases between the two germline ends. Germline V gene sequence: CDR1 LGHDT, CDR2 YNNKEL (reference sequence). This CDR3 is 14 amino acids long. The CDR3 region is CASSQVRQSYEQYF. DNA of the CDR3: TGTGCCAGCAGCCAAGTCCGACAGTCCTACGAGCAGTACTTC.

This clonotype has only a few counts. This rearrangement joins TRBV4-3 to TRBJ2-7; D gene ambiguous. Germline V lookup: CDR1 LGHNA, CDR2 YSLEER. Trimming removed 3 bases at V and 2 bases at J, with 17 bases between. This CDR3 contains 16 residues. The CDR3 sequence is CASSHSRNSPAYEQYF. The CDR3, as DNA: TGCGCCAGCAGCCATTCGCGGAATTCACCGGCCTACGAGCAGTACTTC.

The rearrangement joins TRBV6-2 or TRBV6-3 to TRBJ1-2, with a tentative D call TRBD1 (6 bases). Germline CDR1 and CDR2: MNHEY and SVGEGT. V was trimmed by 5 bases and J by 5 bases, leaving 18 bases between them. This CDR3 has 15 residues. For the CDR3, the DNA is TGTGCCAGCAGTCCTGCAGGGGCGGTTGGATATGGCTACACCTTC. As protein: CASSPAGAVGYGYTF.

This rearrangement joins TRBV7-2 to TRBJ1-1; D is unclear. Germline values: CDR1 SGHTA, CDR2 FQGNSA. The CDR3 has 14 amino acids. Trimming took 5 bases from V and 1 from J, leaving 11 bases between them. DNA of the CDR3: TGTGCCAGCAGCCGAATTTGGAGGAACACTGAAGCTTTCTTT. Encoded protein: CASSRIWRNTEAFF.

The V call is TRBV12-3 or TRBV12-4, the J call TRBJ1-4, with 10 bases matching TRBD1. This CDR3 is 15 amino acids long. V gave up 6 bases and J gave up 3 bases; unmatched junction bases: 4. In DNA, the CDR3 is TGTGCCAGCAGCCTGGGGACAGGGGCTAATGAAAAACTGTTTTTT. Encoded protein: CASSLGTGANEKLFF.

This clonotype was seen repeatedly, ten times or more. Mismatch with germline at one junction end may stem from a read error. The chain joins TRBV12-3 or TRBV12-4 to TRBJ2-3; TRBD1 matches 7 bases. This CDR3 has 14 amino acids. CDR3: CASSFRGSGDAQYF. CDR3 coding DNA: TGTGCCAGCAGTTTCAGGGGGAGCGGAGATGCGCAGTATTTT.

The chain is built from TRBV5-1 and TRBJ2-7; unclear D gene. Trimming took 4 bases from V and 3 from J, leaving 11 bases between them. Per the germline V gene, CDR1 is SGHRS and CDR2 is YFSETQ. The CDR3 has 13 amino acids. The DNA for the CDR3 is TGCGCCAGCAGCGACCAAATCGACTACGAGCAGTACTTC. Encoded protein: CASSDQIDYEQYF.

The rearrangement joins TRBV7-2 to TRBJ2-1, with 7 bases aligning to TRBD2. V shed 0 bases, J shed 5 bases, and the junction held 4 bases outside the gene matches. Per germline, CDR1 SGHTA and CDR2 FQGNSA. This CDR3 comprises 15 residues. The CDR3 loop reads CASSLAPGLNNEQFF. In nucleotides, the CDR3 is TGTGCCAGCAGCTTAGCTCCGGGACTAAACAATGAGCAGTTCTTC. The complete variable domain, with remaining parts taken from reference TRBV7-2 and TRBJ2-1, reads GAGVSQSPSNKVTEKGKDVELRCDPISGHTALYWYRQSLGQGLEFLIYFQGNSAPDKSGLPSDRFSAERTGGSVSTLTIQRTQQEDSAVYLCASSLAPGLNNEQFFGPGTRLTVL.

The gene calls are TRBV3-1 and TRBJ1-5, with no clear D. V was trimmed by 0 bases and J by 1 base, leaving 7 bases between them. The germline gives CDR1 LGHDT, CDR2 YNNKEL (reference sequence). This CDR3 spans 15 amino acids. CDR3 in amino acids: CASSQESQSNQPQHF. The CDR3, as DNA: TGTGCCAGCAGCCAAGAATCACAGAGCAATCAGCCCCAGCATTTT.

This clonotype showed up many times. V is TRBV7-9 and J is TRBJ1-1, with D possibly matching TRBD1 (6 bases). Germline CDR1 reads SEHNR; CDR2 reads FQNEAQ (reference sequence). The CDR3 sequence is 14 residues long. V shed 1 base and J shed 6 bases, with 12 bases lying between them. The CDR3 DNA is TGTGCCAGCAGCTTAGATTGGGACATCGCTGAAGCTTTCTTT. Its translation is CASSLDWDIAEAFF.

The V gene is TRBV28, the J gene TRBJ1-1, with D possibly TRBD1 on 6 matching bases. The length of the CDR3 is 14 residues. With 2 bases removed from V and 10 bases from J, the gap between germline ends came to 17 bases. From germline, CDR1 is MDHEN and CDR2 SYDVKM. CDR3 loop: CASSLLQPRGGAFF. The CDR3 DNA sequence: TGTGCCAGCAGTTTACTCCAGCCGAGAGGGGGAGCTTTCTTT.

V and J are TRBV2 and TRBJ2-7; 7 bases align to TRBD1. Germline lookup yields CDR1 SNHLY and CDR2 FYNNEI. V lost 7 bases to trimming and J lost 7 bases; unmatched junction nucleotides: 19. This CDR3 is built from 16 residues. The CDR3 DNA reads as TGTGCCAGCACCCAACACGGGACAGCGACGAGTAGGGAGCAGTACTTC. As protein: CASTQHGTATSREQYF.

The chain has TRBV20-1 and TRBJ2-1, with 10 positions matching TRBD2. V gave up 0 bases and J gave up 9 bases; unmatched junction bases: 5. CDR1 is DFQATT and CDR2 is SNEGSKA in the germline V gene (reference sequence). This CDR3 spans 14 amino acids. The CDR3, as DNA: TGCAGTGCTAGAGAGCTAGCGGGAGAGGGTGAGCAGTTCTTC. It is translated as CSARELAGEGEQFF.

The chain couples TRBV20-1 to TRBJ1-2; 10 bases are a match to TRBD1. The CDR3 covers 15 residues. CDR1 is DFQATT and CDR2 is SNEGSKA in the germline V gene (reference sequence). J gave up 8 bases and V 5 bases, and 14 bases lay outside the gene matches. CDR3 protein: CSAPGTGVGVGGYTF. The CDR3 coding sequence is TGCAGTGCTCCCGGGACAGGGGTGGGGGTCGGGGGCTACACCTTC.